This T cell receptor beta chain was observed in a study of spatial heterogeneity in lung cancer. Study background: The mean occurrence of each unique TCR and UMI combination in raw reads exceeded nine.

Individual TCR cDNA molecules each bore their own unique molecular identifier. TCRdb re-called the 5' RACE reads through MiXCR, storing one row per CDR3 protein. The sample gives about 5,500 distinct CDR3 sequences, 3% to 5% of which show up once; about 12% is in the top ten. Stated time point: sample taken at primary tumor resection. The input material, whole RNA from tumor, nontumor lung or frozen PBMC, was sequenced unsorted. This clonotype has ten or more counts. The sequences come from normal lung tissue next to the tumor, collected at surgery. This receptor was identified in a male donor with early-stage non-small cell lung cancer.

CDR3 bases: TGCAGTGCTAGACAGGACACCTACGAGCAGTACTTC. Translated: CSARQDTYEQYF. The gene calls are TRBV20-1 and TRBJ2-7; D is perhaps TRBD1 (5 bases). This CDR3 region has 12 residues. Trimming stripped 2 bases from V and 2 bases from J, with 7 bases between. Germline V gene lookup returns CDR1 DFQATT and CDR2 SNEGSKA (reference sequence).